This is a list of T cell receptor beta chains from one sample in a study of blood T cell repertoires in COVID-19. The repertoire was sequenced with immunoSEQ multiplex PCR; TCRdb's copy has only in-frame clones and lacks some. The sample shows 250,000 or so clones, 80% to 90% of them seen only once. Material for sequencing was PBMCs or T cells enriched from blood (not recorded which). The source of these receptors is a woman aged 25 to 39 with acute COVID-19. CDR3s include the opening cysteine and the closing phenylalanine or tryptophan. Each record gives: clone size, D gene, J gene, V gene, CDR3 protein, CDR3 DNA. A D gene is named only where the DNA matches it firmly. Size is omitted from some rows. Given values are once, few, many or a class for expanded clones.

-	TRBD1	TRBJ1-5	TRBV6-2/TRBV6-3	CASSLSDRGHRQPQHF	TGTGCCAGCAGTCTATCGGACAGGGGGCATAGGCAGCCCCAGCATTTT
-	-	TRBJ1-4	TRBV2	CASNEGQIGEKLFF	TGTGCCAGCAATGAGGGGCAAATTGGCGAAAAACTGTTTTTT
-	-	TRBJ2-5	TRBV2	CASSDRSQETQYF	TGTGCCAGCAGTGACAGGTCCCAAGAGACCCAGTACTTC
-	-	TRBJ1-1	TRBV3-1/TRBV3-2	CASSQGGRGTEAFF	TGTGCCAGCAGCCAAGGGGGCAGGGGCACTGAAGCTTTCTTT
once	-	TRBJ1-2	TRBV7-2	CASSPLWDTTPDYGYTF	TGTGCCAGCAGCCCCCTCTGGGACACCACTCCAGACTATGGCTACACCTTC
-	-	TRBJ1-1	TRBV29-1	CSGAIRDSLMNTEAFF	TGCAGCGGAGCAATCCGTGACAGCCTGATGAACACTGAAGCTTTCTTT
-	TRBD2	TRBJ2-2	TRBV7-2	CASSLVRGGRGELFF	TGTGCCAGCAGCTTAGTTCGGGGGGGCCGTGGGGAGCTGTTTTTT
once	-	TRBJ2-1	TRBV11-2	CASSLDLASSYNEQFF	TGTGCCAGCAGCTTAGATCTAGCTAGCTCCTACAATGAGCAGTTCTTC
-	-	TRBJ1-2	TRBV5-5	CASSLSGNYGYTF	TGTGCCAGCAGCTTGTCAGGAAACTATGGCTACACCTTC
-	-	TRBJ1-2	TRBV30	CAWSTAGDGYTF	TGTGCCTGGAGTACGGCAGGGGACGGCTACACCTTC
-	TRBD1	TRBJ1-2	TRBV3-1/TRBV3-2	CASSQDGGQGVSYTF	TGTGCCAGCAGCCAAGATGGCGGACAGGGGGTGAGCTACACCTTC
-	-	TRBJ1-5	TRBV6-5	CASGDRDRSNQPQHF	TGTGCCAGTGGGGATCGGGATAGGAGCAATCAGCCCCAGCATTTT
-	-	TRBJ1-5	TRBV3-1/TRBV3-2	CASSQVIGQLNQPQHF	TGTGCCAGCAGCCAAGTGATCGGACAGTTAAATCAGCCCCAGCATTTT
-	-	TRBJ2-5	TRBV5-1	CASSLGAVQETQYF	TGCGCCAGCAGTCTAGGGGCGGTTCAAGAGACCCAGTACTTC
-	TRBD1	TRBJ1-5	TRBV18	CASSPGQVTSANQPQHF	TGTGCCAGCTCACCTGGACAGGTCACAAGCGCTAATCAGCCCCAGCATTTT
-	TRBD1	TRBJ1-2	TRBV6-5	CASSRGQAVNYGYTF	TGTGCCAGCAGCCGGGGACAGGCCGTTAACTATGGCTACACCTTC
-	-	TRBJ1-2	TRBV18	CASSLGLTDYGYTF	TGTGCCAGCTCCCTCGGACTTACAGACTATGGCTACACCTTC
-	TRBD1	TRBJ1-5	TRBV3-1/TRBV3-2	CASSLGQINQPQHF	TGTGCCAGCAGCCTGGGACAGATTAATCAGCCCCAGCATTTT
-	-	TRBJ1-1	TRBV7-9	CASSSTNKVTGLDTEAFF	TGTGCCAGCAGCTCGACAAATAAGGTTACAGGATTGGACACTGAAGCTTTCTTT
-	-	TRBJ1-6	TRBV3-1/TRBV3-2	CASSASGGSYNSPLHF	TGTGCCAGCAGCGCCAGTGGCGGGTCCTATAATTCACCCCTCCACTTT
-	-	TRBJ2-7	TRBV6-5	CASSYSAISSYEQYF	TGTGCCAGCAGTTACTCGGCCATATCCTCCTACGAGCAGTACTTC
-	-	TRBJ2-1	TRBV4-3	CASSQTVSYNEQFF	TGCGCCAGCAGCCAAACAGTCTCCTACAATGAGCAGTTCTTC
-	TRBD1	TRBJ1-1	TRBV7-2	CASSSTLDRVYEAFF	TGTGCCAGCAGCTCGACTTTGGACAGGGTGTATGAAGCTTTCTTT
-	TRBD2	TRBJ2-3	TRBV6-5	CASSYRGGRLDTQYF	TGTGCCAGCAGTTACCGGGGGGGCCGTTTAGATACGCAGTATTTT
-	TRBD1	TRBJ1-2	TRBV19	CASSPGTGEGYTF	TGTGCCAGTAGTCCAGGGACAGGGGAAGGCTACACCTTC
-	-	TRBJ1-1	TRBV6-5	CASRSPYSEAFF	TGTGCCAGCAGGAGTCCCTATTCTGAAGCTTTCTTT
-	-	TRBJ2-2	TRBV10-3	CAISDSGFGPGELFF	TGTGCCATCAGTGACTCGGGGTTCGGACCCGGGGAGCTGTTTTTT
-	TRBD1	TRBJ1-3	TRBV7-9	CASSPGQALGNTIYF	TGTGCCAGCAGCCCTGGACAGGCCCTGGGAAACACCATATATTTT
-	-	TRBJ1-5	TRBV30	CAWSRGLNQPQHF	TGTGCCTGGAGCAGGGGCCTCAATCAGCCCCAGCATTTT
-	-	TRBJ1-5	TRBV15	CATSSRRVQGNQPQHF	TGTGCCACCAGCAGTCGCAGGGTGCAAGGCAATCAGCCCCAGCATTTT
few	TRBD2	TRBJ2-4	TRBV6-4	CASSASSGGGDIQYF	TGTGCCAGCAGCGCCTCTAGCGGGGGCGGGGACATTCAGTACTTC
-	TRBD1	TRBJ2-7	TRBV6-5	CASSSLTGQGAGEQYF	TGTGCCAGCAGTTCCCTAACGGGACAGGGGGCGGGCGAGCAGTACTTC
-	-	TRBJ2-2	TRBV13	CASSERLLDSINTGELFF	TGTGCCAGCAGCGAAAGGTTACTGGACTCGATAAACACCGGGGAGCTGTTTTTT
-	-	TRBJ2-7	TRBV27	CASSSGGSYEQYF	TGTGCCAGCAGTTCCGGGGGTTCCTACGAGCAGTACTTC
-	-	TRBJ1-1	TRBV14	CASSRLMNTEAFF	TGTGCCAGCAGCCGACTGATGAACACTGAAGCTTTCTTT
once	TRBD2	TRBJ2-2	TRBV11-3	CASSLGTGGPGGGELFF	TGTGCCAGCAGCTTAGGCACGGGGGGGCCGGGAGGCGGGGAGCTGTTTTTT
-	TRBD1	TRBJ1-3	TRBV3-1/TRBV3-2	CASSLRQGEGNTIYF	TGTGCCAGCAGCCTACGACAGGGGGAAGGAAACACCATATATTTT
-	TRBD1	TRBJ2-1	TRBV4-3	CASSQAGTGRNEQFF	TGCGCCAGCAGCCAAGCCGGGACAGGCCGAAATGAGCAGTTCTTC
few	TRBD1	TRBJ1-1	TRBV18	CASSPLGQGVAEAFF	TGTGCCAGCTCACCATTGGGACAGGGTGTCGCTGAAGCTTTCTTT
-	-	TRBJ1-5	TRBV6-5	CASSRDTGSNQPQHF	TGTGCCAGCAGTAGGGACACCGGGAGCAATCAGCCCCAGCATTTT
-	-	TRBJ1-5	TRBV5-6	CASSLASDQPQHF	TGTGCCAGCAGCTTGGCCTCTGATCAGCCCCAGCATTTT
-	TRBD2	TRBJ2-7	TRBV7-9	CASSSSGGAGYEQYF	TGTGCCAGCAGCTCCAGCGGGGGCGCCGGGTACGAGCAGTACTTC
-	TRBD1	TRBJ1-2	TRBV2	CASRGDRGDGYTF	TGTGCCAGCAGGGGGGACAGGGGCGATGGCTACACCTTC
once	TRBD1	TRBJ1-2	TRBV12-5	CASGLSTHFRDSRGYTF	TGTGCTAGTGGTTTGTCAACTCATTTCCGGGACAGCCGGGGCTACACCTTC
few	TRBD1	TRBJ2-7	TRBV6-1	CASSEDRASNEQYF	TGTGCCAGCAGCGAAGACAGGGCATCAAACGAGCAGTACTTC
few	TRBD1	TRBJ1-2	TRBV4-1	CASSHVLRDRDYGYTF	TGCGCCAGCAGCCATGTTCTCCGGGACAGGGACTATGGCTACACCTTC
-	-	TRBJ1-1	TRBV4-1	CASSHRSGNTEAFF	TGCGCCAGCAGCCACCGATCAGGGAACACTGAAGCTTTCTTT
-	TRBD2	TRBJ2-1	TRBV11-2	CASSPQWLAGGSYNEQFF	TGTGCCAGCAGCCCCCAATGGCTAGCGGGGGGCTCCTACAATGAGCAGTTCTTC